This TCR beta chain is drawn from a study of regulatory T cells in long-lasting Graves disease. Stated time point: newly diagnosed GD, antithyroid drugs for less than 3 months. RNA extracted from PBMCs served as the sequencing template. Germline V gene sequence: CDR1 KGHSH, CDR2 LQKENI. V lost 2 bases to trimming and J lost 8 bases; unmatched junction nucleotides: 5. CDR3 length: 16 amino acids. The TCR beta library used iRepertoire HTBI primers with Arm-PCR amplification of CDR3. TCRdb reprocessed the multiplex PCR reads via MiXCR and lists one record per CDR3 protein. The sample has some 250,000 distinct CDR3 sequences; roughly 18% are singletons. Ten or more counts support this clonotype. These data also formed part of another study, on T cells in Graves' hyperthyroidism and ophthalmopathy. That paper notes: Together with thyroid ultrasound, orbital computed tomography, serum thyroxine and TRAb, clinical symptoms were used for diagnoses.

This chain joins TRBV18 and TRBJ1-6, with TRBD1 matching 11 bases. This receptor was identified in a woman aged 25 to 45 with Graves disease. The source was peripheral blood mononuclear cells (PBMCs), collected at new diagnosis, from a patient treated with antithyroid drugs. The DNA of the CDR3 is TGTGCCAGCTCACCAGGGACAGGGGGGCAGTATTCACCCCTCCACTTT. Amino acid sequence: CASSPGTGGQYSPLHF.